A single TCR beta chain is shown here with its context. Its antigen remains unidentified. The data stem from a study of cytomegalovirus exposure and HLA in healthy donors. The CDR3 is 13 residues long. Germline-derived CDR1 and CDR2 are LNHDA and SQIVND (reference sequence). V lost 7 bases, J lost 4 bases, and 11 bases lay in between. Study results and caveats: The authors listed 180 or so TCR beta chains as cytomegalovirus-associated. In a later analysis, at a false discovery rate of 0.05, 15,000 to 20,000 TCR beta sequences were associated with HLA alleles. Earlier analysis found most TCR beta V segments productive about 90% or about 30% of the time. Immune exposure data for these donors was limited to CMV serostatus.

Amplification used 60 Vbeta primers and 13 Jbeta primers. Clones were read by immunoSEQ multiplex PCR, and TCRdb kept only the in-frame ones, dropping some. The sample lists around 110,000 clones; less than 85% were seen once. This clonotype originated in a woman between 40 and 55 years old in good health and CMV-seropositive. Input material: PBMCs. The gene calls are TRBV19 and TRBJ1-5, with D perhaps matching TRBD1 (6 bases). The CDR3 DNA reads TGTGCCAGTAATCCGGACAGAAATCAGCCCCAGCATTTT. Translating it yields CASNPDRNQPQHF.